This TCR beta chain emerged from a study of PD-1 blockade in mismatch repair-deficient tumors (dated by TCRdb to between 2016 and 2019). Study-wide context: Between late 2013 and September 2016, the trial enrolled roughly 85 consecutive patients with about a dozen mismatch repair-deficient cancer types, every one of whom had been previously treated and was progressing. Tumor-associated T cell clones were tracked in the peripheral blood of patients responding to PD-1 blockade by deep sequencing of TCR CDR3 regions.

Findings and caveats that apply to the study as a whole: Tumor-resident clones, often undetectable in blood before treatment, expanded rapidly after pembrolizumab and then contracted, generally before radiologic responses.

About this clone: Its target antigen remains unknown. Per-nucleotide qualities are absent, and no much larger clonotype sits a single base away.

Library method: the immunoSEQ multiplex PCR assay. TCRdb obtained this table from immuneACCESS and retained in-frame rearrangements with V and J assigned. These tables miss some clones; where compared with another copy, unresolved V genes account for less than half of the shortfall, and the remainder is unexplained. The sample has some 120,000 clones on record, about nine tenths of them singletons. The ten top clones hold approximately 10% of the sample. Mismatch repair deficiency was established in every enrolled patient by polymerase chain reaction or immunohistochemistry. TCR sequencing was carried out for three patients who responded to pembrolizumab therapy. Pembrolizumab PD-1 blockade was prospectively tested in advanced mismatch repair-deficient cancers, regardless of tissue of origin, in the phase II trial. Serial peripheral blood T cell samples were collected before and at multiple times after starting PD-1 blockade. The timing of each blood sample was reported as weeks after the first dose of pembrolizumab.

V is cut back by 3 bases and J by 1 base, with 14 bases in the junction unmatched. From a lookup of the germline V gene (reference sequence), CDR1 and CDR2 are GTSNPN and SVGIG. The CDR3 measures 20 amino acids from cysteine to phenylalanine. The CDR3 DNA has 60 bases and is translated from base 1. The sequence joins TRBV30 to TRBJ2-3; 15 bases in between match TRBD2. This TCR was sampled from an adult with mismatch repair-deficient cancer. The specimen was peripheral blood, collected almost 74 weeks after starting pembrolizumab. The nucleotides read TGTGCCTGGAGCGATCCAGGGACTAGCGGGAGGATTTCGGGCACAGATACGCAGTATTTT. Translation gives CAWSDPGTSGRISGTDTQYF.